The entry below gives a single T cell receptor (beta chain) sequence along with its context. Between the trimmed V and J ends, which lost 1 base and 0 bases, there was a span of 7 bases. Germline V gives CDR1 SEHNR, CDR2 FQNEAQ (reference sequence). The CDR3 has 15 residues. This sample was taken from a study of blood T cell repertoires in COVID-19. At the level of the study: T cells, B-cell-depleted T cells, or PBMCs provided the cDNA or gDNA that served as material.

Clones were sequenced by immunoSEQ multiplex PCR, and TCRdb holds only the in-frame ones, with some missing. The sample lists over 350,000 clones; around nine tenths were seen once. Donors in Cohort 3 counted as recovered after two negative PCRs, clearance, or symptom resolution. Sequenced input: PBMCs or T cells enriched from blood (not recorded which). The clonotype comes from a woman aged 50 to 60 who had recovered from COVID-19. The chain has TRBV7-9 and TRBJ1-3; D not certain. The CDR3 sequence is CASSLVEDSGNTIYF. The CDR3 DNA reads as TGTGCCAGCAGCTTAGTCGAGGACTCTGGAAACACCATATATTTT.